This T cell receptor (beta chain) derives from a study of Tregs in tolerant kidney transplant recipients (dated by TCRdb to about 2019). Describing the broader study: The study applied TCRbeta sequencing to find donor-specific regulatory T cells before combined kidney and bone marrow transplantation and then followed those same cells after transplant. In a few healthy controls, several methods of expanding Tregs specific for an allogeneic donor were compared by TCRbeta repertoire sequencing.

General study outcomes and caveats: Expanding Tregs with activated donor B cells appeared to identify the most biologically relevant and donor-specific TCRbeta repertoire. Although technical replication error seemed to be minimal, the question of biological reproducibility was not addressed directly. The study was constrained by small patient numbers, and validation of the findings is required in larger populations and under other immunosuppression protocols.

Trimming takes 1 base from V and 8 bases from J, and the germline ends sit 5 bases apart. There are 11 amino acids in the CDR3, from cysteine to phenylalanine inclusive. The CDR3 DNA has 33 bases and is translated from base 1. Taken from the germline V gene (reference sequence), the CDR1 and CDR2 loops are SEHNR and FQNEAQ. Thawed PBMCs were FACS-sorted into unstimulated Tregs (CD4+CD25+CD127-), CD4+ non-Tregs (CD4+CD25-), CD4 cells and CD8 cells. Blood from healthy controls was obtained either as purchased buffy coats or from healthy volunteers. Healthy control blood was processed to PBMCs by Ficoll density gradient and cryopreserved, and patient PBMCs were collected before and after transplant. For TCRbeta CDR3 sequencing, genomic DNA from the sorted cells was extracted using the QIAGEN DNeasy Blood and Tissue Kit. Through immunoSEQ, high-throughput TCRbeta CDR3 sequencing was done commercially, including PCR amplification with internal controls and bias correction. In the authors' own workflow: Unique productive TCRbeta sequences were defined by CDR3 nucleotide sequence when primers matched and otherwise by CDR3 amino acid sequence together with Vbeta and Jbeta genes. To correct for sorting error, sequences found in more than one sorted population at a frequency ratio of 2:1 or less were discarded, and the remaining shared sequences were assigned to the population with the higher frequency. A sequence counted as donor-reactive if, in CFSE-low cells, the sequence had a frequency of at least 0.01% and was expanded at least 5-fold compared with unstimulated cells. Jensen-Shannon divergence calculated on the top 100 TCRbeta sequences ranked by frequency was used to measure repertoire divergence. For samples with multiple sequencing runs, sorting error was corrected separately for each run before the runs were pooled. TCRdb stores this immuneACCESS table with in-frame sequences only. Part of the clones is absent; in the studies checked, under half of the shortfall reflects unresolved V genes, and no reason is known for the rest. V, J and clone size reflect that table, while D and trimming were determined from the DNA. The sample table shows 90,000 to 150,000 clones, and around 94% are seen once. Less than 0.7% of the sample goes to the ten largest clones.

Turning to this clone: Which antigen it targets is not known. Base-call qualities are not available, and no considerably larger clone is one nucleotide away.

This chain joins TRBV7-9 to TRBJ1-2; the D gene remains uncertain. The source material was CD4+ T cells from blood. The TCR was taken from a human donor in good health. Read as DNA, the sequence is TGTGCCAGCAGCTTAGATGGGGGCTACACCTTC. Its translation is CASSLDGGYTF.